What follows are 18 T cell receptor beta chains derived from one specimen sequenced in a study of identifying expanded T cells in peripheral blood. Profiling relied on immunoSEQ multiplex PCR, and the TCRdb table lists in-frame clones only, not all of them. The data contain about 85,000 clones, roughly 91% of them singletons. The specimen was blood. The source of these receptors is a person aged 18 to 75 in good health.

V usage is TRBV5-1 and J usage is TRBJ1-1; D is ambiguous. The V gene lost 7 bases and the J gene lost 3 bases, with 13 bases spanning the gap. CDR1 and CDR2 (germline): SGHRS, YFSETQ. The CDR3 has 13 amino acids. In DNA, the CDR3 is TGCGCCAGCGGACCAGGACTGGACACTGAAGCTTTCTTT. Its translation: CASGPGLDTEAFF.

The V and J genes are TRBV25-1 and TRBJ1-2; the match to TRBD1 covers 11 bases. With 4 bases clipped from V and 4 bases from J, the junction kept 5 bases outside the gene matches. Germline V lookup: CDR1 MGHDK, CDR2 SYGVNS. This CDR3 is built from 15 residues. The CDR3 DNA reads TGTGCCAGCAGTGGGGGACAGGGGGTTCCCTATGGCTACACCTTC. This translates into CASSGGQGVPYGYTF.

The chain uses TRBV19 and TRBJ1-2; possible D gene TRBD1, 6 bases. The CDR3 spans 13 residues. The germline V gene encodes CDR1 LNHDA and CDR2 SQIVND (reference sequence). Trimming removed 5 bases from V and 7 bases from J, with 14 bases in between. CDR3 in amino acids: CASSPNRAGGYTF. The CDR3 coding sequence is TGTGCCAGTAGTCCCAACAGGGCTGGTGGCTACACCTTC. The complete variable domain, with remaining parts taken from reference TRBV19 and TRBJ1-2, reads DGGITQSPKYLFRKEGQNVTLSCEQNLNHDAMYWYRQDPGQGLRLIYYSQIVNDFQKGDIAEGYSVSREKKESFPLTVTSAQKNPTAFYLCASSPNRAGGYTFGSGTRLTVV.

This rearrangement joins TRBV6-5 to TRBJ1-2; no definite D call. The CDR3 consists of 11 residues. V was shortened by 4 bases and J by 7 bases, with 7 bases between the two germline ends. Per germline, CDR1 MNHEY and CDR2 SVGAGI. CDR3 nucleotides: TGTGCCAGCAGTTCGGGTTTTGGCTACACCTTC. This encodes CASSSGFGYTF.

The J gene is TRBJ2-3, the V gene TRBV7-8; D remains ambiguous. Germline loops: CDR1 SGHVS, CDR2 FQNEAQ. The CDR3 has 14 residues. Trimming left V 6 bases short and J 7 bases short, with 17 bases between. The CDR3 spells CASSWTHGDYTQYF. CDR3 sequence (DNA): TGTGCCAGCAGTTGGACCCATGGGGATTATACGCAGTATTTT.

The CDR3 here is CASSLPPNYIEQFF. The CDR3 DNA reads as TGTGCCAGCTCACTCCCCCCAAACTATATTGAGCAGTTCTTC. The J gene is TRBJ2-1, the V gene TRBV18, with D hard to call. The CDR3 runs to 14 residues. From germline, CDR1 is KGHSH and CDR2 LQKENI. V was pared by 4 bases and J by 9 bases, with 16 bases between.

The gene calls are TRBV13 and TRBJ1-2, with 8 bases fitting TRBD1. V was clipped by 4 bases and J by 5 bases; unmatched bases: 6. In germline, CDR1 is PRHDT, CDR2 FYEKMQ (reference sequence). The CDR3 totals 14 residues. The CDR3 loop reads CASSSRTGWYGYTF. CDR3 nucleotides: TGTGCCAGCAGCTCCCGGACAGGGTGGTATGGCTACACCTTC.

The chain employs TRBV5-6 and TRBJ2-3; the D gene is possibly TRBD2 (5 bases). The CDR3 consists of 16 residues. Germline V gene data show CDR1 as SGHDT and CDR2 as YYEEEE. V was trimmed by 0 bases and J by 5 bases, leaving 16 bases between them. CDR3 region: CASSLATSGGGDTQYF. The CDR3 coding sequence is TGTGCCAGCAGCTTGGCGACGTCGGGCGGAGGAGATACGCAGTATTTT.

CDR3 DNA sequence: TGTGCACACGAGGGTTCTGGGGCCAACGTCCTGACTTTC. Translating it yields CAHEGSGANVLTF. V is TRBV28 and J is TRBJ2-6, with D possibly matching TRBD2 (5 bases). The CDR3 is 13 residues long. The V gene's germline CDR1 is MDHEN and CDR2 SYDVKM. The complete variable domain, with remaining parts taken from reference TRBV28 and TRBJ2-6, reads DVKVTQSSRYLVKRTGEKVFLECVQDMDHENMFWYRQDPGLGLRLIYFSYDVKMKEKGDIPEGYSVSREKKERFSLILESASTNQTSMYLCAHEGSGANVLTFGAGSRLTVL.

The gene calls are TRBV2 and TRBJ1-2; D is ambiguous. V was clipped by 7 bases and J by 0 bases, with 6 bases between them. Germline loops: CDR1 SNHLY, CDR2 FYNNEI. This CDR3 has 12 residues. This CDR3 is CASTLSNYGYTF. As DNA, the CDR3 is TGTGCCAGCACTCTGTCTAACTATGGCTACACCTTC.

The chain employs TRBV11-2 and TRBJ2-3; 7 bases are a match to TRBD1. Looked up from germline, CDR1 is SGHAT and CDR2 is FQNNGV. The CDR3 spans 15 residues. V trimming: 5 bases; J trimming: 4 bases; junction bases outside the gene matches: 9. The CDR3 is CASSPQDRGPDTQYF. CDR3 nucleotide sequence: TGTGCCAGCAGCCCGCAGGATAGGGGGCCAGATACGCAGTATTTT.

V usage is TRBV4-2 and J usage is TRBJ2-1, with D maybe TRBD1 (5 bases). The CDR3 consists of 17 residues. The V end was cut by 0 bases, the J end by 0 bases, with 12 bases between. CDR1 and CDR2 from the germline V gene are LGHNA and YNFKEQ. CDR3 in DNA: TGTGCCAGCAGCCAAGAAAGGGCCAGGGCCTCCTACAATGAGCAGTTCTTC. Its protein is CASSQERARASYNEQFF.

This clone was seen more than once but under ten times. This chain connects TRBV28 to TRBJ1-6, with D tentatively TRBD1 (6 bases). Deletions cut 6 bases from V and 10 bases from J, with 16 bases between. This CDR3 region has 14 residues. The germline V gene encodes CDR1 MDHEN and CDR2 SYDVKM. CDR3 region: CASSPTGIVSPLHF. Written as DNA, the CDR3 is TGTGCCAGCAGCCCAACAGGGATCGTCTCACCCCTCCACTTT.

The chain uses TRBV5-1 and TRBJ1-2, with 9 bases identical to TRBD1. Per the germline V gene, CDR1 is SGHRS and CDR2 is YFSETQ. V lost 5 bases to trimming and J lost 4 bases; unmatched junction nucleotides: 6. CDR3 size: 14 residues. The CDR3 DNA reads TGCGCCAGCAGTGGGACAGGGTTTAGCTATGGCTACACCTTC. As protein: CASSGTGFSYGYTF. Filled out from reference TRBV5-1 and TRBJ1-2, the complete variable domain reads KAGVTQTPRYLIKTRGQQVTLSCSPISGHRSVSWYQQTPGQGLQFLFEYFSETQRNKGNFPGRFSGRQFSNSRSEMNVSTLELGDSALYLCASSGTGFSYGYTFGSGTRLTVV.

On this clone itself: At one boundary the junction diverges from the germline segment, which might be a read error. V gene TRBV7-9 combines with J gene TRBJ2-3; D ambiguous. The CDR3 runs to 14 residues. Looked up from germline, CDR1 is SEHNR and CDR2 is FQNEAQ (reference sequence). DNA for the CDR3: TGTGCCAGCAGCTTAGGGGGTCGCACCGATACGCAGTATTTT. Its protein is CASSLGGRTDTQYF. Full variable domain (missing parts from reference TRBV7-9 and TRBJ2-3): DTGVSQNPRHKITKRGQNVTFRCDPISEHNRLYWYRQTLGQGPEFLTYFQNEAQLEKSRLLSDRFSAERPKGSFSTLEIQRTEQGDSAMYLCASSLGGRTDTQYFGPGTRLTVL.

This chain links TRBV7-2 with TRBJ1-2; D uncertain. The CDR3 totals 15 residues. V was shortened by 1 base and J by 0 bases, with 9 bases between the two germline ends. In germline, CDR1 is SGHTA, CDR2 FQGNSA. CDR3 loop: CASSLVPDANYGYTF. CDR3 DNA: TGTGCCAGCAGCTTAGTCCCAGACGCTAACTATGGCTACACCTTC.

This rearrangement joins TRBV6-1 to TRBJ2-3; 7 bases line up with TRBD1. Trimming at V came to 10 bases and at J to 5 bases, leaving 9 bases not matched to a gene. Looked up from germline, CDR1 is MNHNS and CDR2 is SASEGT. CDR3 length equals 13 residues. DNA of the CDR3: TGTGCCACCAGGGGGACAGTGAAAGATACGCAGTATTTT. It is translated as CATRGTVKDTQYF.

The chain combines TRBV27 with TRBJ2-3; a possible D gene is TRBD1 (5 bases). Germline lookup yields CDR1 MNHEY and CDR2 SMNVEV (reference sequence). This CDR3 region has 17 residues. V was trimmed by 4 bases and J by 0 bases, leaving 17 bases between them. CDR3 region: CASSYEAWGQSTDTQYF. The CDR3 DNA is TGTGCCAGCAGTTACGAAGCGTGGGGCCAGAGCACAGATACGCAGTATTTT.